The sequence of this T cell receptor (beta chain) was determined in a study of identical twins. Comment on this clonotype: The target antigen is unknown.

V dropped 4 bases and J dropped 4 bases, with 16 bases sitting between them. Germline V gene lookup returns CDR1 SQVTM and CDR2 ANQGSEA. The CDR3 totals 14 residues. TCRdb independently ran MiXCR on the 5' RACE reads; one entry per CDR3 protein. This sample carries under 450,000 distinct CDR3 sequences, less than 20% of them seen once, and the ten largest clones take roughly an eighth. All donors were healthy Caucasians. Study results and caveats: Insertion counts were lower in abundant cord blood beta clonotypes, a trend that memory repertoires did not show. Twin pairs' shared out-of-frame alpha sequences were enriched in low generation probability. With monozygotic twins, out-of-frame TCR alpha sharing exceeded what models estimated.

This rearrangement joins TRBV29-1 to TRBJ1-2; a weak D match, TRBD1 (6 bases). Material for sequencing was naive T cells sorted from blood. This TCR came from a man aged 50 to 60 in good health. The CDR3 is CSVGGQQRSYGYTF. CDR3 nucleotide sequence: TGCAGCGTTGGGGGACAACAAAGGAGCTATGGCTACACCTTC.